Reported below is one T cell receptor beta chain. Its antigen remains unidentified. Per-nucleotide qualities are absent, and no much larger clonotype sits a single base away. The V end loses 4 bases and the J end loses 6 bases, and a stretch of 14 bases separates them. The CDR3 covers 15 residues, taking in both the cysteine and the phenylalanine. Here the CDR3 DNA is all that survives: 45 bases in frame from base 1. CDR1 is given as SGHKS and CDR2 as YYEKEE, both from the germline V gene (reference sequence). TCRbeta CDR3 regions were amplified from genomic DNA by means of the immunoSEQ Assay, a bias-controlled multiplex PCR. The paper's processing steps were these. Nucleated cell counts per sample were estimated from amplification of reference gene primers within the assay. To quantify the absolute abundance of each unique TCRbeta CDR3 rearrangement, sequence reads were collapsed and filtered. For each sample, productive Simpson clonality was calculated by taking the square root of Simpson's diversity index across productive rearrangements. Imported from immuneACCESS, the table was reduced by TCRdb to in-frame sequences with V and J called. These copies leave out some clones; in studies compared against another copy, an unresolved V gene accounts for under half, and the cause of the remainder is not known. V and J calls and clone size are given by that table; D and trimming were obtained from the DNA. The sample includes hundreds of thousands of clones, with roughly nine tenths observed a single time. Jointly, the top ten make up 2.5% to 3% of the sample.

The data stem from a study of blood T cell repertoires in COVID-19 (dated by TCRdb to 2018 to 2020). Notes on the research overall: Samples from collaborators originated in the United States, Italy and Spain and spanned both the acute and convalescent phases of COVID-19. Sample metadata almost always included a de-identified subject ID, COVID-19 status, age in years and sex. The material from the prospective study consisted of cDNA or gDNA derived from T cells, B-cell-depleted T cells, or PBMCs. Samples were obtained from the ongoing ImmuneRACE study (first 160 participants) and from 950 to 1,500 subjects provided by 6 global collaborators. The repertoires were made available in a free public database intended to serve as a resource for research on the immune response to SARS-CoV-2. HLA class I and class II types, where available, came from metadata supplied by the sample provider rather than from assay-based typing. The dataset comprised deeply sampled blood TCRbeta repertoires from subjects exposed to, actively infected with, or recovered from COVID-19. Paper-wide results and their limitations: How much clinical and demographic metadata was included differed by source and by participant, and the metadata was provided uncurated.

Participants in the prospective study were enrolled through a virtual design, were aged roughly 18 to 90 years, and lived in approximately 25 United States geographic areas. To assign participants to cohorts, the prospective study relied on clinical history that participants themselves reported in a screening survey and a study questionnaire. For ImmuneRACE Cohort 3, a participant was defined as recovered based on two consecutive negative NP/OP PCR tests, clearance by a healthcare professional, or resolution of symptoms. Mobile phlebotomists in the prospective study collected whole blood, serum and a nasopharyngeal or oropharyngeal swab from every participant. Participants in the prospective study had the option to provide additional blood draws and questionnaires over a 2-month period. Blood samples from the prospective study were shipped frozen or at room temperature prior to DNA extraction.

The material sequenced was PBMCs or T cells enriched from blood (not recorded which). This sequence was found in a woman aged 45-60 years who had recovered from COVID-19. This chain is built from TRBV5-5 and TRBJ1-6, with the D gene uncertain. The sequence in DNA is TGTGCCAGCAGCGCCCCGGGTGTTTCTAATTCACCCCTCCACTTT. It translates to CASSAPGVSNSPLHF.